Below, 9 T cell receptor beta chains from the same sample are listed, as sequenced in a study of regulatory T cells in long-lasting Graves disease. The sample's time point: newly diagnosed GD, antithyroid drugs for less than 3 months. Researchers made the TCR library from RNA that was extracted from PBMCs. Construction of the TCR beta libraries employed iRepertoire HTBI primers in conjunction with Arm-PCR of CDR3 regions. MiXCR was run by TCRdb on the multiplex PCR reads, yielding one entry per CDR3 protein. This repertoire shows around 230,000 distinct CDR3 sequences, around 19% found once; its top ten account for approximately 20%. The sequencing here drew on peripheral blood mononuclear cells (PBMCs), taken at new diagnosis, from a patient treated with antithyroid drugs. The source of these receptors is a female donor with Graves disease.

At least ten counts were recorded for this clonotype. This sequence joins TRBV5-4 and TRBJ1-2; no clear D. Germline CDR1 SGHNT, CDR2 YYREEE (reference sequence). Trimming stripped 0 bases from V and 7 bases from J, with 13 bases between. This CDR3 contains 14 residues. The CDR3 sequence is CASSLGIGNGGYTF. The DNA of the CDR3 is TGTGCCAGCAGCTTGGGGATCGGTAATGGTGGCTACACCTTC.

This clonotype was recorded a few times. The chain employs TRBV10-3 and TRBJ2-1; D ambiguous. V lost 0 bases and J lost 8, with 8 bases in between. Per the germline V gene, CDR1 is ENHRY and CDR2 is SYGVKD. The CDR3 is 13 residues long. DNA of the CDR3: TGTGCCATCAGTGAGTCTGCTAGTGATGAGCAGTTCTTC. Encoded protein: CAISESASDEQFF.

There are many counts of this clonotype. The V call is TRBV7-2, the J call TRBJ1-1, with D possibly being TRBD1 (5 bases). Germline CDR1 and CDR2: SGHTA and FQGNSA. Trimming left V 1 base short and J 3 bases short, with 12 bases between. This CDR3 comprises 15 residues. The CDR3 spells CASSLVGARYTEAFF. In DNA, the CDR3 is TGTGCCAGCAGCTTAGTAGGGGCGCGGTACACTGAAGCTTTCTTT.

This clonotype was observed many times. The J gene is TRBJ1-2, the V gene TRBV6-2 or TRBV6-3; D gene ambiguous. CDR1 is MNHEY, CDR2 SVGEGT, per germline. Deletions cut 2 bases from V and 1 base from J, with 5 bases between. The CDR3 contains 13 residues. The CDR3 sequence: CASSYPNNYGYTF. The DNA for the CDR3 is TGTGCCAGCAGTTACCCCAATAACTATGGCTACACCTTC.

This clonotype was recorded at least ten times. This sequence joins TRBV2 and TRBJ2-5; 9 bases fit TRBD2. Germline CDR1 is SNHLY and CDR2 is FYNNEI. CDR3 size: 16 residues. Trimming cost V 1 base and J 7 bases; bases outside gene matches: 10. CDR3 amino acids: CASSEGLAAPTRTQYF. The DNA of the CDR3 is TGTGCCAGCAGTGAAGGACTAGCGGCCCCTACGAGGACCCAGTACTTC.

This clonotype was counted many times. The genes are TRBV11-3 and TRBJ2-2; 9 bases are shared with TRBD1. The germline V gene encodes CDR1 SGHNT and CDR2 YENEEA. Germline trimming cut 5 bases from V and 6 bases from J; bases unmatched to any gene: 4. There are 14 residues in the CDR3. CDR3 residues: CASSLRDRAGELFF. The CDR3 nucleotides are TGTGCCAGCAGCCTACGGGACAGGGCCGGGGAGCTGTTTTTT.

In this sample, this clonotype turned up many times. The chain carries TRBV19 and TRBJ2-5; D is perhaps TRBD2 (5 bases). Germline CDR1 is LNHDA and CDR2 is SQIVND (reference sequence). The CDR3 spans 15 residues. Trimming pared 0 bases from V and 5 bases from J, leaving 13 bases between. The CDR3 DNA is TGTGCCAGTAGTATAGATCTTAGCGCACGGGAGACCCAGTACTTC. Translating it yields CASSIDLSARETQYF. Full variable domain (rest looked up from reference TRBV19 and TRBJ2-5): DGGITQSPKYLFRKEGQNVTLSCEQNLNHDAMYWYRQDPGQGLRLIYYSQIVNDFQKGDIAEGYSVSREKKESFPLTVTSAQKNPTAFYLCASSIDLSARETQYFGPGTRLLVL.

This clonotype appeared a single time. The rearrangement uses TRBV7-6 and TRBJ2-7; possibly TRBD1 for D (7 bases). The CDR3 consists of 16 residues. With 5 bases removed from V and 3 bases from J, the gap between germline ends came to 20 bases. Per the germline V gene, CDR1 is SGHVS and CDR2 is FNYEAQ. CDR3 region: CASSLTMAGQYYEQYF. The CDR3 DNA reads TGTGCCAGCAGCCTTACTATGGCGGGACAGTACTACGAGCAGTACTTC.

This clonotype was picked up many times. The gene calls are TRBV18 and TRBJ2-1; 11 positions agree with TRBD2. Germline trimming cut 0 bases from V and 7 bases from J; bases unmatched to any gene: 8. In germline, CDR1 is KGHSH, CDR2 LQKENI. The CDR3 covers 17 residues. CDR3: CASSPPTGTSGGNEQFF. The CDR3 nucleotides are TGTGCCAGCTCACCACCTACCGGGACTAGCGGAGGAAATGAGCAGTTCTTC.